The following is a T cell receptor (beta chain) sequence with its context. What it recognizes is unknown. Given a much more abundant clone one base away, this may be a read error. This entry comes from a study of blood T cells in healthy people across ages. PCR was performed a second time for about 7 to 12 cycles using a sample-barcoded 5' primer and a J-beta primer mix. Each of the cDNA molecules was tagged by a template-switch adaptor with 12 random nucleotides. Paired-end reads containing CDR3 totaled no fewer than 3 million for each sample. TCRdb recomputed calls from the 5' RACE reads with MiXCR, one row per CDR3 protein. The table lists fewer than 800,000 distinct CDR3 sequences, roughly 20% of them singletons. Donors gave about 10 milliliters of peripheral blood apiece. Germline V gene sequence: CDR1 DFQATT, CDR2 SNEGSKA (reference sequence). CDR3 length equals 17 residues. V was trimmed by 0 bases and J by 2 bases, leaving 17 bases between them.

The study's findings and limits: There was a strong correlation between TCR beta diversity and naive T cell percentage.

The clonotype comes from a man between 70 and 80 years old in good health. The chain is built from TRBV20-1 and TRBJ2-4; D possibly corresponds to TRBD1 (6 bases). Material for sequencing was blood. The CDR3 DNA sequence: TGCAGTGCTAGAGATCTTCAGGGGTTCGGACCCAAAAACATTCAGTACTTC. The encoded protein is CSARDLQGFGPKNIQYF.